The clone carrying this T cell receptor (beta chain) was seen at least ten times. Its antigen is not identified. This sample was taken from a study of early T cells in non-severe SARS-CoV-2 infection. Study overall: Investigators sequenced bulk RNA drawn from unsorted whole blood, and chains remained unpaired.

This CDR3 spans 15 amino acids. Between the trimmed V and J ends, which lost 0 bases and 0 bases, there was a span of 7 bases. Study-wide results and caveats: VDJdb-based annotation leaned toward anti-spike CD8 responses and missed private and CD4 specificities.

TCRdb ran MiXCR on the 5' RACE reads and lists one entry per CDR3 protein. The table shows over 60,000 distinct CDR3 sequences, with around a tenth occurring only once. Sequenced material: whole blood. This TCR was recovered from an adult who was a healthcare worker with PCR-confirmed SARS-CoV-2 infection or an uninfected control (not recorded which). The chain is built from TRBV12-3 or TRBV12-4 and TRBJ2-3, with unresolved D. The CDR3 reads CASSLARHSTDTQYF. CDR3 nucleotides: TGTGCCAGCAGTTTAGCGCGGCACAGCACAGATACGCAGTATTTT.